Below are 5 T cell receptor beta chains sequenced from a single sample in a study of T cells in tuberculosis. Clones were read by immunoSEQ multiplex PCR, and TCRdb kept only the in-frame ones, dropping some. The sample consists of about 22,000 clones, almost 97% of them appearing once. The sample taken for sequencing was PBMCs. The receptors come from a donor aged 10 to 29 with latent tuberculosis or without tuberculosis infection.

The CDR3 loop is CASSPRQGATYEQYF. CDR3 coding DNA: TGTGCCAGCAGCCCACGACAGGGCGCGACCTACGAGCAGTACTTC. This chain connects TRBV11-3 to TRBJ2-7, with TRBD1 matching 7 bases. Per the germline V gene, CDR1 is SGHNT and CDR2 is YENEEA. J lost 2 bases, V lost 5 bases, and 9 bases had no gene match. CDR3 length equals 15 residues.

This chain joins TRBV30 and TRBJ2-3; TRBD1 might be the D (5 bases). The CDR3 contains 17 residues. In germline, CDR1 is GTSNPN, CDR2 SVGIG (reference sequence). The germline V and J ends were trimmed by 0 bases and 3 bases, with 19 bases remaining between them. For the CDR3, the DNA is TGTGCCTGGAGTGTACTTTCGCCAGGGCGAAGAACAGATACGCAGTATTTT. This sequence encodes CAWSVLSPGRRTDTQYF.

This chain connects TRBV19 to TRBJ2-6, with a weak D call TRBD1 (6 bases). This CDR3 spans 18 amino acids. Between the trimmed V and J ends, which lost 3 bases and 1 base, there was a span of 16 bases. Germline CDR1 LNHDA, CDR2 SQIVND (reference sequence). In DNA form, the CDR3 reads TGTGCCAGTAGTATCCCACAGGGAACCACTTCTGGGGCCAACGTCCTGACTTTC. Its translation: CASSIPQGTTSGANVLTF.

This CDR3 reads CASSAWTGVSHGELFF. As DNA, the CDR3 is TGTGCCAGCAGCGCCTGGACAGGGGTTTCTCACGGGGAGCTGTTTTTT. The rearrangement uses TRBV5-4 and TRBJ2-2, with 9 positions matching TRBD1. After removal of 4 bases from V and 7 bases from J, the junction contained 11 bases not matched to a gene. The germline CDR1 and CDR2 sequences are SGHNT and YYREEE (reference sequence). This CDR3 has 16 amino acids.

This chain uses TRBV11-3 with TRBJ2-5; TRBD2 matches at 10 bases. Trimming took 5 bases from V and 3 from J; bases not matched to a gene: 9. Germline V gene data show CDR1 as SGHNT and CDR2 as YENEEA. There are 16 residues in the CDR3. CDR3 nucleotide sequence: TGTGCCAGCAGCCCGCTAGGACTAGCGGAGGAAGAGACCCAGTACTTC. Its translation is CASSPLGLAEEETQYF.